A selection of T cell receptor beta chains follows, all from one sample in a study of blood T cell repertoires in COVID-19. The method was immunoSEQ multiplex PCR; TCRdb's version includes in-frame clones alone and lacks a portion of them. Of about 170,000 clones in the sample, about 87% were seen once. The specimen was peripheral blood. All receptors derive from a man aged 55-75 years with acute or convalescent COVID-19. CDR3s include the opening cysteine and the closing phenylalanine or tryptophan. The order of the fields is D gene, clone size, J gene, V gene, CDR3 DNA, CDR3 protein. A D gene is named only where the DNA matches it firmly. Expanded clones are given a class, and other clones once, few, many or no size at all.

TRBD2 | once | TRBJ2-5 | TRBV12-5 | TGTGCTAGTGGTTCCCTCTTACTAGCGGGAGGCCGTAACCAAGAGACCCAGTACTTC | CASGSLLLAGGRNQETQYF
. | . | TRBJ1-4 | TRBV14 | TGTGCCAGCAGCCAAAGTCGGGGAGTGACTAATGAAAAACTGTTTTTT | CASSQSRGVTNEKLFF
. | . | TRBJ1-2 | TRBV5-6 | TGTGCCAGCAGCCTGGGTATGGTCGGGGAAATTTTTGGCTACACCTTC | CASSLGMVGEIFGYTF
. | . | TRBJ1-1 | TRBV5-1 | TGCGCCAGCAGGACCGACAGCTACACTGAAGCTTTCTTT | CASRTDSYTEAFF
TRBD1 | once | TRBJ1-2 | TRBV4-1 | TGCGCCAGCAGCCAAGGGGTACAGGGGGTTGGGGGCTACACCTTC | CASSQGVQGVGGYTF
. | . | TRBJ1-4 | TRBV9 | TGTGCCAGCAGCCCGGACAGAAGGGGTAATGAAAAACTGTTTTTT | CASSPDRRGNEKLFF
. | . | TRBJ1-1 | TRBV28 | TGTGCCAGCAGTTTAGGTGCCGTGGGGAGCGCTGAAGCTTTCTTT | CASSLGAVGSAEAFF
. | . | TRBJ2-2 | TRBV9 | TGTGCCAGCAGCGGAGGGAGGAGACAGGGTTACACCGGGGAGCTGTTTTTT | CASSGGRRQGYTGELFF
. | . | TRBJ2-6 | TRBV7-9 | TGTGCCAGCAGCTTCGGGGGAGCTGGGGCCAACGTCCTGACTTTC | CASSFGGAGANVLTF
. | . | TRBJ1-5 | TRBV5-6 | TGTGCCAGCAGCTTGGCCAGGGGTGAGCAGCCCCAGCATTTT | CASSLARGEQPQHF
. | . | TRBJ2-5 | TRBV7-2 | TGTGCCAGCAGCAGTTCCGGGATGGAGACCCAGTACTTC | CASSSSGMETQYF
. | . | TRBJ2-1 | TRBV3-1/TRBV3-2 | TGTGCCAGCAGCCACGTAAGGGGAACTGAGCAGTTCTTC | CASSHVRGTEQFF
. | . | TRBJ1-2 | TRBV5-5 | TGTGCCAGCAGCCCGCACGGGCAGGGTGGCTATGGCTACACCTTC | CASSPHGQGGYGYTF
. | . | TRBJ2-2 | TRBV14 | TGTGCCAGCAGCCTAGCAGGTTGGCGGGACAACACCGGGGAGCTGTTTTTT | CASSLAGWRDNTGELFF
TRBD1 | . | TRBJ2-2 | TRBV5-1 | TGCGCCAGCAGCTTGGCCGGGACAGGGCTCACCGGGGAGCTGTTTTTT | CASSLAGTGLTGELFF
. | once | TRBJ2-3 | TRBV7-3 | TGTGCCAGCAGCTTAAATCCTTCAGATACGCAGTATTTT | CASSLNPSDTQYF
TRBD1 | . | TRBJ2-7 | TRBV6-5 | TGTGCCAGCAGTCGACAGGGTTACGAGCAGTACTTC | CASSRQGYEQYF
TRBD2 | . | TRBJ2-3 | TRBV11-3 | TGTGCCAGCAGCTCAGGACTAGCGGGAGGGAGAGATACGCAGTATTTT | CASSSGLAGGRDTQYF
TRBD1 | . | TRBJ1-2 | TRBV14 | TGTGCCAGCAGCCCCCGGGACAGCTATGGCTACACCTTC | CASSPRDSYGYTF
TRBD1 | . | TRBJ2-7 | TRBV7-2 | TGTGCCAGCAGCTTCTCGGGACAGGCCTACGAGCAGTACTTC | CASSFSGQAYEQYF
. | . | TRBJ2-2 | TRBV27 | TGTGCCAGCAGTTTATCGTTTGGGCCCGGGGAGCTGTTTTTT | CASSLSFGPGELFF
. | . | TRBJ2-7 | TRBV18 | TGTGCCAGCTCACCGTTCGGACAGCCGGGACTACAGATCTACGAGCAGTACTTC | CASSPFGQPGLQIYEQYF
TRBD1 | few | TRBJ1-5 | TRBV5-8 | TGTGCCAGTGGACAGGATCATCAGCCCCAGCATTTT | CASGQDHQPQHF
TRBD1 | . | TRBJ1-4 | TRBV6-5 | TGTGCCAGCGCTGACAGGGAGCGTGAAAAACTGTTTTTT | CASADREREKLFF
. | . | TRBJ2-4 | TRBV30 | TGTGCCTGGAGTGTATTTGGAGGGTCCAAAAACATTCAGTACTTC | CAWSVFGGSKNIQYF
TRBD1 | . | TRBJ2-3 | TRBV5-1 | TGCGCCAGCAGCTTGGGTGGACAGGGGTTCACAGATACGCAGTATTTT | CASSLGGQGFTDTQYF
. | . | TRBJ2-1 | TRBV7-2 | TGTGCCAGCGCCGGGGCGGGGAACTACAATGAGCAGTTCTTC | CASAGAGNYNEQFF
. | . | TRBJ1-2 | TRBV10-3 | TGTGCCATCAGTGAGGGGGAGAGCTACACCTTC | CAISEGESYTF
TRBD2 | . | TRBJ2-3 | TRBV6-6 | TGTGCCAGCAGTTACCCCAACCGGGGGGGCACAGATACGCAGTATTTT | CASSYPNRGGTDTQYF
. | . | TRBJ2-6 | TRBV6-5 | TGTGCCAGCAGTTACGGGGGGTCTGGGGCCAACGTCCTGACTTTC | CASSYGGSGANVLTF
TRBD1 | . | TRBJ1-2 | TRBV6-5 | TGTGCCAGCAGGCGGACAGGGGGAGGCTATGGCTACACCTTC | CASRRTGGGYGYTF
TRBD1 | . | TRBJ1-4 | TRBV25-1 | TGTGCCAGCAGTTGGGGACAGCAAAATGAAAAACTGTTTTTT | CASSWGQQNEKLFF
TRBD2 | once | TRBJ2-1 | TRBV24-1 | TGTGCCACCAGTGGCCCCGGGACTAGCGGGGGGCTTCTCTACAATGAGCAGTTCTTC | CATSGPGTSGGLLYNEQFF
TRBD1 | few | TRBJ1-2 | TRBV4-1 | TGCGCCAGCAGCCCTTCGACAGGGAACAACTATGGCTACACCTTC | CASSPSTGNNYGYTF
. | few | TRBJ1-2 | TRBV18 | TGTGCCAGCTCACCATCCGAGAGGGATGGCTACACCTTC | CASSPSERDGYTF
. | . | TRBJ1-2 | TRBV19 | TGTGCCAGTAGTATCCCAGGGAACTATGGCTACACCTTC | CASSIPGNYGYTF
. | . | TRBJ2-2 | TRBV3-1/TRBV3-2 | TGTGCCAGCAGGCTTGCTGGACAAGCGAACACCGGGGAGCTGTTTTTT | CASRLAGQANTGELFF
. | once | TRBJ1-2 | TRBV6-5 | TGTGCCAGCAGTTACGGTGGAGAGTCCTATGGCTACACCTTC | CASSYGGESYGYTF
. | . | TRBJ2-3 | TRBV12-5 | TGTGCTAGTGGTCTCGGGGTGGGCTCTTGGGACATAAGCACAGATACGCAGTATTTT | CASGLGVGSWDISTDTQYF
TRBD2 | . | TRBJ2-1 | TRBV30 | TGTGCCTGGAGCGTGGGGGGGACTAGCGGGCACAATGAGCAGTTCTTC | CAWSVGGTSGHNEQFF
. | . | TRBJ2-3 | TRBV6-6 | TGTGCCAGCAGTTCAAACAGCCCTAGCACAGATACGCAGTATTTT | CASSSNSPSTDTQYF
. | few | TRBJ2-2 | TRBV9 | TGTGCCAGCAGCGTCGGGGTCCCCACCGGGGAGCTGTTTTTT | CASSVGVPTGELFF
. | . | TRBJ1-1 | TRBV30 | TGTGCCTGGAGTGTACAAGTCGGGGCTGAAGCTTTCTTT | CAWSVQVGAEAFF
TRBD1 | . | TRBJ2-5 | TRBV19 | TGTGCCAGTAGTATCTACCTATGGGACAGAAGCCAAGAGACCCAGTACTTC | CASSIYLWDRSQETQYF
TRBD1 | once | TRBJ1-5 | TRBV6-1 | TGTGCCAGCAGTGAAGGGACAGGGGGAGGTCAGCCCCAGCATTTT | CASSEGTGGGQPQHF